This T cell receptor (beta chain) emerged from a study of T cells in Graves' hyperthyroidism and ophthalmopathy. RNA transcripts yielded amplified TCR beta CDR3 regions. First-round RT-PCR targeting the TCR CDR3 was performed with the HTBI primer set. TCRdb re-called the multiplex PCR reads through MiXCR, storing one row per CDR3 protein. The data show more than 350,000 distinct CDR3 sequences, 15% seen once. Stability of Graves' hyperthyroidism was defined as absent ophthalmopathy progression within 18 months. The CDR3 sequence is 14 residues long. Trimming took off 8 bases at V and 4 bases at J, with 15 bases between the two ends. The germline V gene has CDR1 MNHEY and CDR2 SVGEGT. Regarding the study as a whole: A 13 V-J model separated ophthalmopathy from stable hyperthyroidism.

Turning to this clonotype: Its antigen is unknown.

The sequenced material came from blood. The sequence derives from a young woman with Graves' hyperthyroidism. V usage is TRBV6-2 or TRBV6-3 and J usage is TRBJ2-1; D not certain. CDR3 in amino acids: CASVAQITYNEQFF. The CDR3 coding sequence is TGTGCCAGCGTCGCCCAAATTACGTACAATGAGCAGTTCTTC.